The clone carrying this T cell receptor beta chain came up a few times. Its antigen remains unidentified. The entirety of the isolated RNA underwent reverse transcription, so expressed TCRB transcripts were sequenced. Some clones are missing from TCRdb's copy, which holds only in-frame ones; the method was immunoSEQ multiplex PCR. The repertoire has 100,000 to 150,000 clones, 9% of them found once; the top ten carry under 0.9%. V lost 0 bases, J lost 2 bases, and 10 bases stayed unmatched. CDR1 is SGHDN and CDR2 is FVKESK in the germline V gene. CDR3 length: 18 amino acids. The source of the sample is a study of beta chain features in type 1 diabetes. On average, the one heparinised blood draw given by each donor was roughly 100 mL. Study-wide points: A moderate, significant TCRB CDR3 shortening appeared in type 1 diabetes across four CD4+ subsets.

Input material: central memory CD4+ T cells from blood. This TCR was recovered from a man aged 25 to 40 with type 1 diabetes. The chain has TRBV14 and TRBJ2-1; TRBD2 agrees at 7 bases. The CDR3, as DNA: TGTGCCAGCAGCCAAGATCTTTGGCTAGCGGAGACCTACAATGAGCAGTTCTTC. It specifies CASSQDLWLAETYNEQFF.